The clone carrying this T cell receptor beta chain was picked up a small number of times. Its antigen is still unknown. This CDR3 spans 18 amino acids. CDR1 is SGHRS, CDR2 YFSETQ, per germline. Losses at the gene ends were 3 bases for V and 0 bases for J; bases not matched to a gene: 9. The data were taken from a study of T cells in Graves' hyperthyroidism and ophthalmopathy. Points from the study as a whole: Stable hyperthyroidism and ophthalmopathy were separated using 13 V-J signatures.

Ophthalmopathy patients showed a Clinical Activity Score of at least 3, NOSPECS grade of at least 4 and duration under 3 months. Diagnosing involved the use of clinical symptoms, serum thyroxine and TRAb, thyroid ultrasound and orbital computed tomography. 10 ml fresh peripheral blood yielded the PBMCs. The source material, RNA transcripts, was used to amplify TCR beta CDR3 regions. Carried out on the TCR CDR3, a first-round RT-PCR used the HTBI primer set. MiXCR, run by TCRdb on the multiplex PCR reads, gives a single entry per CDR3 protein. The sample yields around 270,000 distinct CDR3 sequences, about 19% seen once.

The sequencing input was blood. The sequence derives from a man aged 50-59 years with Graves' ophthalmopathy. V is TRBV5-1 and J is TRBJ2-7; 13 positions agree with TRBD2. The CDR3 reads CASSSGGLAGKASYEQYF. The CDR3 nucleotides read TGCGCCAGCAGCTCGGGGGGACTAGCGGGAAAGGCCTCCTACGAGCAGTACTTC.